What follows describes a single T cell receptor beta chain. The record originates from a study of blood T cell repertoires in COVID-19. Study summary: T cells, B-cell-depleted T cells, or PBMCs provided the cDNA or gDNA that served as material.

The data were produced by immunoSEQ multiplex PCR, yet TCRdb's version contains in-frame clones alone and is incomplete. The sample has 160,000 or so clones, about 77% seen once; the top ten hold 11% to 15%. The receptor comes from a woman of 80 years or more with acute or convalescent COVID-19. Sequenced: peripheral blood.

CDR3: CASSLRLAVNEQFF. CDR3 DNA: TGTGCCAGCAGTTTGAGACTAGCGGTCAATGAGCAGTTCTTC. J is TRBJ2-1 and V is TRBV28; 9 bases map to TRBD2. The CDR3 covers 14 residues. The V segment lost 3 bases and the J segment 6 bases; nucleotides outside the gene matches: 3. Germline CDR1 reads MDHEN; CDR2 reads SYDVKM.